The present TCR beta chain was sequenced within a study of OX40 agonist ivuxolimab in advanced cancers. Study details: Enrolled patients in dose escalation had cancers that were hepatocellular carcinoma, melanoma, renal cell or head and neck cancer. From roughly 20 to 85 years was the age range, with a mean of around 54 years, and about 78% were male. Eligibility rules accepted prior anti-PD-1, anti-PD-L1 or anti-CTLA-4 therapy, and around 43% had some.

CDR1 MDHEN and CDR2 SYDVKM come from the germline V gene. This CDR3 has 13 residues. V was clipped by 2 bases and J by 6 bases, with 10 bases between them. Method: immunoSEQ multiplex PCR; TCRdb's copy keeps in-frame clones and lacks some. There are 42,000 or so clones in the sample; around 84% occur only once, and 15% lies in the top ten. The receptor's source is an adult with an advanced solid tumor such as melanoma, head and neck, liver or kidney cancer. The chain employs TRBV28 and TRBJ1-1; possible D gene TRBD1, 5 bases. The source was CD4+ or CD8+ T cells sorted from blood, collected in a trial of the OX40 agonist ivuxolimab. The CDR3 coding sequence is TGTGCCAGCAGTTTAGGGGGGTGGGCTGAAGCTTTCTTT. This encodes CASSLGGWAEAFF.